The T cell receptor (beta chain) described here comes from a study of blood T cell repertoires in COVID-19. Study summary: COVID-19 samples collected from the United States, Italy and Spain covered acute and convalescent phases. T cells, B-cell-depleted T cells, or PBMCs provided the cDNA or gDNA that served as material.

Assay used: immunoSEQ multiplex PCR; TCRdb lists only in-frame clones, some missing. The profile shows 270,000 or so clones, 75% to 90% of them singletons. A single count supports this clone. This CDR3 is built from 14 residues. V was clipped by 2 bases and J by 5 bases, with 13 bases between them. Germline V lookup: CDR1 SGHRS, CDR2 YFSETQ. Participants, roughly 18 to 90 years old, spanned about two dozen US areas. This receptor was identified in a woman aged 25 to 39 with acute COVID-19. The sequenced sample was PBMCs or T cells enriched from blood (not recorded which). The V call is TRBV5-1, the J call TRBJ2-5; a possible D gene is TRBD2 (7 bases). CDR3 in DNA: TGCGCCAGCAGCTTTCTAAGGGGGGGTGAGACCCAGTACTTC. The encoded protein is CASSFLRGGETQYF.